The 25 T cell receptor beta chains listed next were all sequenced from one sample in a study of T cell repertoires in cytomegalovirus infection. TCRdb reprocessed the reads via MiXCR and lists one record per CDR3 protein. The data contain roughly 500,000 distinct CDR3 sequences, about 10% of them singletons. The sample consisted of PBMCs. The receptors originated from a human donor in good health (CMV status not recorded). Some clones in this sample may be carry-over from other donors' samples.

This clonotype was picked up many times. The chain uses TRBV6-2 or TRBV6-3 and TRBJ1-5; D gene unclear. The germline V and J ends were trimmed by 2 bases and 1 base, with 12 bases remaining between them. The CDR3 runs 16 residues. CDR1 and CDR2 from the germline V gene are MNHEY and SVGEGT. The CDR3 region is CASSYIGKESNQPQHF. CDR3 nucleotides: TGTGCCAGCAGTTACATCGGAAAGGAAAGCAATCAGCCCCAGCATTTT.

This clonotype was counted many times. The chain uses TRBV5-4 and TRBJ1-4; no clear D gene. The CDR3 sequence is 15 residues long. Germline CDR1 reads SGHNT; CDR2 reads YYREEE (reference sequence). V was pared by 2 bases and J by 0 bases, with 8 bases between. The CDR3 here is CASSFAGTTNEKLFF. In nucleotides, the CDR3 is TGTGCCAGCAGCTTCGCGGGCACAACTAATGAAAAACTGTTTTTT.

This rearrangement joins TRBV6-5 to TRBJ1-4; tentatively, D is TRBD1 (6 bases). Trimming stripped 6 bases from V and 3 bases from J, with 11 bases between. CDR1 and CDR2 from the germline V gene are MNHEY and SVGAGI. The CDR3 is made up of 14 amino acids. The CDR3 protein is CASSTGFANEKLFF. The CDR3 bases are TGTGCCAGCAGCACAGGGTTCGCTAATGAAAAACTGTTTTTT.

The rearrangement links TRBV29-1 to TRBJ2-3, with 9 bases aligning to TRBD2. Looked up from germline, CDR1 is SQVTM and CDR2 is ANQGSEA. J was trimmed by 11 bases and V by 6 bases; bases with no gene match: 12. CDR3 length: 13 amino acids. This CDR3 is CSVHARLAEKQYF. For the CDR3, the DNA is TGCAGCGTCCACGCAAGACTAGCGGAAAAGCAGTATTTT.

This clonotype was recorded at least ten times. The chain carries TRBV12-3 or TRBV12-4 and TRBJ2-1; 12 nucleotides match TRBD1. Trimming at V came to 8 bases and at J to 9 bases, leaving 8 bases not matched to a gene. The length of the CDR3 is 14 residues. This CDR3 is CASLMGQGAFEQFF. In DNA, the CDR3 is TGTGCCAGCCTTATGGGACAGGGGGCTTTTGAGCAGTTCTTC.

CDR3: CASRGGHQPQHF. In DNA, the CDR3 is TGTGCCAGTCGGGGGGGCCATCAGCCCCAGCATTTT. The J gene is TRBJ1-5, the V gene TRBV19; possible D gene TRBD1, 6 bases. V shed 8 bases and J shed 5 bases, with 10 bases lying between them. The CDR3 is 12 residues long. The germline CDR1 and CDR2 sequences are LNHDA and SQIVND (reference sequence).

The sample holds many counts of this clonotype. The chain is built from TRBV7-2 and TRBJ1-2; possible D gene TRBD1, 5 bases. The germline V and J ends were trimmed by 1 base and 5 bases, with 14 bases remaining between them. Germline V lookup: CDR1 SGHTA, CDR2 FQGNSA. CDR3 length: 15 residues. Here the CDR3 reads CASSLGRDGIYGYTF. The CDR3 DNA reads as TGTGCCAGCAGCTTAGGGAGGGACGGGATTTATGGCTACACCTTC.

This clonotype was recorded many times. The genes are TRBV6-5 and TRBJ2-5, with 8 bases aligning to TRBD2. Germline trimming cut 7 bases from V and 5 bases from J; bases unmatched to any gene: 6. The CDR3 spans 13 residues. CDR1 and CDR2 from the germline V gene are MNHEY and SVGAGI. The CDR3 nucleotides are TGTGCCAGCAACGGGGGGGCGTGGGAGACCCAGTACTTC. Its protein is CASNGGAWETQYF.

This clonotype was seen many times. The rearrangement joins TRBV12-3 or TRBV12-4 to TRBJ1-2; no firm D call. This CDR3 comprises 12 residues. Trimming cost V 3 bases and J 6 bases, with 8 bases left between them. The DNA of the CDR3 is TGTGCCAGCAGTTTTTCCGGGGATGGCTACACCTTC. Protein sequence: CASSFSGDGYTF.

The chain recombines TRBV12-5 with TRBJ2-1; no clear D. The V and J ends lost 0 bases and 6 bases respectively, with 6 bases between them. The CDR3 sequence is 13 residues long. The germline V gene has CDR1 LGHNT and CDR2 FRNRAP. The CDR3 sequence is CASGLVLRNEQFF. The DNA of the CDR3 is TGTGCTAGTGGTTTGGTACTGCGCAATGAGCAGTTCTTC.

This clonotype was recorded at least ten times. The chain recombines TRBV7-9 with TRBJ2-7; no clear D. CDR1 SEHNR and CDR2 FQNEAQ come from the germline V gene (reference sequence). The CDR3 is 15 amino acids. Deletions cut 2 bases from V and 0 bases from J, with 11 bases between. The CDR3 is CASSLQSAYSYEQYF. As DNA, the CDR3 is TGTGCCAGCAGCTTACAATCGGCCTACTCCTACGAGCAGTACTTC.

This clonotype has ten or more counts. The genes are TRBV6-1 and TRBJ2-7; the D gene is possibly TRBD2 (7 bases). The CDR3 sequence is 16 residues long. The germline V gene encodes CDR1 MNHNS and CDR2 SASEGT. Between the trimmed V and J ends, which lost 6 bases and 6 bases, there was a span of 24 bases. The CDR3 region has the DNA TGTGCCAGCAGACCACTGGGAGGGGGAGGGTCTCGCGAGCAGTACTTC. The encoded protein is CASRPLGGGGSREQYF.

On this clonotype: The conserved final phenylalanine or tryptophan is absent from the CDR3, which likely points to a read error. The chain has TRBV6-2 or TRBV6-3 and TRBJ2-5; no definite D call. Per the germline V gene, CDR1 is MNHEY and CDR2 is SVGEGT. CDR3 size: 11 residues. The V gene lost 5 bases and the J gene lost 2 bases, with 3 bases spanning the gap. The CDR3, as DNA: TGTGCCAGCAGTCGTCAAGAGACCCAGTACTAC. Encoded protein: CASSRQETQYY.

This clonotype showed up many times. The chain uses TRBV7-2 and TRBJ2-7; maybe TRBD2 (5 bases). Germline V gives CDR1 SGHTA, CDR2 FQGNSA. The CDR3 consists of 13 residues. V dropped 6 bases and J dropped 7 bases, with 16 bases sitting between them. CDR3 sequence (DNA): TGTGCCAGCAGACAACGGGGTACCGTGGAGCAGTACTTC. Translating gives CASRQRGTVEQYF. Looking up the rest from reference TRBV7-2 and TRBJ2-7 gives the full variable domain: GAGVSQSPSNKVTEKGKDVELRCDPISGHTALYWYRQSLGQGLEFLIYFQGNSAPDKSGLPSDRFSAERTGGSVSTLTIQRTQQEDSAVYLCASRQRGTVEQYFGPGTRLTVT.

This clonotype was recorded a few times. The chain recombines TRBV5-6 with TRBJ2-2, with a weak D call TRBD2 (6 bases). Germline V CDR1 and CDR2: SGHDT, YYEEEE. There are 13 residues in the CDR3. V lost 4 bases and J lost 6, with 10 bases in between. Written as DNA, the CDR3 is TGTGCCAGCAGCCCCGGGACTCCCGGGGAGCTGTTTTTT. It encodes CASSPGTPGELFF.

This clonotype was detected ten times or more. The V and J genes are TRBV5-6 and TRBJ2-7; possibly TRBD2 for D (6 bases). CDR1 and CDR2 from the germline V gene are SGHDT and YYEEEE. Trimming pared 4 bases from V and 5 bases from J, leaving 16 bases between. There are 14 residues in the CDR3. The CDR3 nucleotides are TGTGCCAGCAGCCCGGGACCCCGCGGGAACGAGCAGTACTTC. Translated, it gives CASSPGPRGNEQYF.

In this sample, this clonotype turned up many times. This sequence joins TRBV5-6 and TRBJ2-3; D unresolved. Germline V gives CDR1 SGHDT, CDR2 YYEEEE. This CDR3 comprises 14 residues. V shed 0 bases and J shed 2 bases, with 7 bases lying between them. CDR3 coding DNA: TGTGCCAGCAGCTTGGGAGCGTACACAGATACGCAGTATTTT. Amino acids: CASSLGAYTDTQYF.

This clonotype was detected a few times. V is TRBV20-1 and J is TRBJ1-5, with D possibly matching TRBD1 (6 bases). The germline V gene encodes CDR1 DFQATT and CDR2 SNEGSKA (reference sequence). The CDR3 totals 13 residues. V was clipped by 6 bases and J by 7 bases, with 16 bases between them. CDR3 amino acids: CSALRGFNQPQHF. CDR3 nucleotide sequence: TGCAGTGCCCTTAGGGGGTTCAACCAGCCCCAGCATTTT.

The J gene is TRBJ2-7, the V gene TRBV20-1, with D possibly TRBD2 on 6 matching bases. CDR1 DFQATT and CDR2 SNEGSKA come from the germline V gene (reference sequence). The CDR3 has 11 amino acids. Trimming took off 7 bases at V and 4 bases at J, with 11 bases between the two ends. CDR3 nucleotides: TGCAGTGTGTTAGGGAGGTACGAGCAGTACTTC. Translated, it gives CSVLGRYEQYF.

There are many counts of this clonotype. The V and J genes are TRBV7-3 and TRBJ1-1; no definite D call. The germline CDR1 and CDR2 sequences are SGHTA and FQGTGA. This CDR3 has 15 residues. V shed 3 bases and J shed 1 base, with 12 bases lying between them. The CDR3 region is CASSFTGNGNTEAFF. The CDR3 DNA reads as TGTGCCAGCAGCTTTACGGGGAATGGGAACACTGAAGCTTTCTTT.

In its sample, this clonotype was seen many times. The chain combines TRBV7-9 with TRBJ2-1; 8 positions agree with TRBD1. V trimming: 5 bases; J trimming: 2 bases; junction bases outside the gene matches: 8. This CDR3 has 16 amino acids. CDR1 and CDR2 (germline): SEHNR, FQNEAQ (reference sequence). CDR3 coding DNA: TGTGCCAGCAGCATCTCGACAGGGGAAACCTACAATGAGCAGTTCTTC. Translated: CASSISTGETYNEQFF.

This clonotype was seen at least ten times. This chain uses TRBV20-1 with TRBJ2-5; possibly TRBD1 for D (5 bases). Trimming stripped 1 base from V and 2 bases from J, with 14 bases between. CDR3 length: 15 amino acids. Germline CDR1 DFQATT, CDR2 SNEGSKA (reference sequence). The DNA of the CDR3 is TGCAGTGCTAGAGCTCCTAGGGGAATTCAAGAGACCCAGTACTTC. The encoded protein is CSARAPRGIQETQYF.

This clonotype occurred a few times. The J gene is TRBJ2-1, the V gene TRBV12-3 or TRBV12-4; D unresolved. The CDR3 covers 11 residues. V dropped 6 bases and J dropped 6 bases, with 6 bases sitting between them. The CDR3 spells CASRQSNEQFF. The CDR3 DNA is TGTGCCAGCAGACAAAGCAATGAGCAGTTCTTC.

This clonotype has a handful of counts. The chain has TRBV18 and TRBJ2-3, with no clear D. The CDR3 totals 15 residues. Trimming stripped 5 bases from V and 1 base from J, with 13 bases between. CDR1 and CDR2 from the germline V gene are KGHSH and LQKENI. CDR3 in DNA: TGTGCCAGCTCAAAACTGGCGTCTGGCACAGATACGCAGTATTTT. Translating it yields CASSKLASGTDTQYF. The entire variable domain, with the rest obtained from reference TRBV18 and TRBJ2-3, is as follows: NAGVMQNPRHLVRRRGQEARLRCSPMKGHSHVYWYRQLPEEGLKFMVYLQKENIIDESGMPKERFSAEFPKEGPSILRIQQVVRGDSAAYFCASSKLASGTDTQYFGPGTRLTVL.

This clonotype was seen ten or more times. CDR3 amino acids: CASSQDRAPQHF. CDR3 DNA: TGCGCCAGCAGTCAGGACAGGGCGCCCCAGCATTTT. The V and J genes are TRBV23-1 and TRBJ1-5, with TRBD1 identical over 8 bases. TRBV23-1 is labeled an ORF, and its function is uncertain. V trimming: 3 bases; J trimming: 9 bases; junction bases outside the gene matches: 1. This CDR3 comprises 12 residues.